This T cell receptor (beta chain) is from a study of blood T cell repertoires in COVID-19 (dated by TCRdb to the early 2020s). Regarding the study in general: The collaborator samples originated in the United States, Italy and Spain and spanned the acute and convalescent phases of COVID-19. The samples were drawn from two sources: the first 160 participants of the ongoing ImmuneRACE study, and 950 to 1,500 subjects contributed by 6 global collaborators. The sample metadata nearly always contained a de-identified subject ID, COVID-19 status, age in years and sex. HLA class I and class II types, where available, came from metadata supplied by the sample provider rather than from assay-based typing. The repertoires were made available in a free public database intended to serve as a resource for research on the immune response to SARS-CoV-2. The dataset comprised deeply sampled blood TCRbeta repertoires from subjects exposed to, actively infected with, or recovered from COVID-19. The prospective study material was composed of cDNA or gDNA derived from T cells, B-cell-depleted T cells, or PBMCs.

This clone was counted only a few times. What this receptor recognizes is not known. No base quality information exists; no much larger clone differs at one position. According to the germline V gene, CDR1 reads WSHSY and CDR2 reads SAAADI. Cut back by 5 bases and 8 bases, the V and J ends lie 16 bases apart. Counted from cysteine to phenylalanine, this CDR3 has 14 amino acids. Only the CDR3 DNA stays, 42 bases, in frame from base 1. Overall study results and their limits: The quantity of clinical and demographic metadata differed by source and by participant and was supplied without curation.

One collaborating source in Seattle enrolled patients while the patients were actively infected and followed the patients over time throughout the course of disease. The collaborating institutions used their own protocols to collect whole blood in K2EDTA tubes. For TCRbeta analysis, collaborators shipped samples as frozen whole blood, isolated PBMCs, or DNA extracted from either of those sample types. TCRbeta CDR3 regions were amplified from genomic DNA by means of the immunoSEQ Assay, a bias-controlled multiplex PCR. The source study handled its data this way. Nucleated cell counts per sample were estimated from amplification of reference gene primers within the assay. To quantify the absolute abundance of each unique TCRbeta CDR3 rearrangement, sequence reads were collapsed and filtered. For each sample, productive Simpson clonality was calculated by taking the square root of Simpson's diversity index across productive rearrangements. Not all clones reach the TCRdb copy of this immuneACCESS table, which keeps in-frame sequences only. Checked studies attribute under half of the gap to unresolved V genes and leave the rest unexplained. V, J and clone size reflect that table, while D and trimming were determined from the DNA. The sample table contains about 60,000 clones; only one count was recorded for 75% to 85% of them. The ten largest clones add up to approximately 10% of the sample.

Sequenced input: peripheral blood. Recombination joined TRBV10-2 with TRBJ2-1, with TRBD1 perhaps the D gene, on 6 matching bases. This TCR came from a man between 50 and 59 years old with COVID-19, enrolled during active disease. The DNA sequence follows: TGCGCCAGCAGTAAGATGACAGGTATGGATGAGCAGTTCTTC. The translation is CASSKMTGMDEQFF.